This T cell receptor (beta chain) originates from a study of T cell changes during pregnancy in multiple sclerosis. V shed 7 bases and J 6 bases; nucleotides not matched to a gene: 13. From germline, CDR1 is LNHDA and CDR2 SQIVND (reference sequence). This CDR3 is 15 amino acids long. Here immunoSEQ multiplex PCR was the method, and the copy in TCRdb shows in-frame clones only, minus some. The table records about 84,000 clones, 94% of them present only once. The chain combines TRBV19 with TRBJ2-7; 9 positions match TRBD1. The sample was peripheral blood, taken in the third trimester of pregnancy. This TCR derives from a female donor with multiple sclerosis, enrolled in a pregnancy study. The CDR3 DNA reads TGTGCCAGTACCACCTCCGGGACAGGGAATGTCGAGCAGTACTTC. This gives the protein CASTTSGTGNVEQYF.